The source of this T cell receptor (beta chain) is a study of CD8+ T cells in alopecia areata. Study-level information: Treated patients received oral tofacitinib, 5 to 10 mg twice daily. Study-level results: Higher clonality than in normal scalp was seen in lesional scalp, especially alopecia totalis/universalis. While patients received tofacitinib, many expanded lesional clones remained present in scalp and blood.

Treatment specified: oral pan-JAK inhibitor, 5-10 mg twice daily. PBMCs served as the source from which CD4+ and CD8+ T cells were sorted. The germline gives CDR1 SGHDT, CDR2 YYEEEE. The length of the CDR3 is 15 residues. V dropped 1 base and J dropped 4; count of bases not matched to a gene: 6. Of note for this clone: Its target is unknown.

The sequencing template was cDNA reverse transcribed from extracted RNA. The method was immunoSEQ multiplex PCR; TCRdb's version includes in-frame clones alone and lacks a portion of them. The data show 170,000 or so clones, 58% seen once. The material was CD8+ T cells sorted from blood, obtained at week 24, from a patient treated with tofacitinib. The chain carries TRBV5-6 and TRBJ2-7; 9 bases match TRBD1. This receptor was obtained from a human donor with alopecia areata. CDR3 protein: CASSLSNRGRYEQYF. The CDR3 DNA sequence: TGTGCCAGCAGCTTGTCGAACAGGGGGCGGTACGAGCAGTACTTC.